What follows are 23 T cell receptor beta chains derived from one specimen sequenced in a study of OX40 agonist ivuxolimab in advanced cancers. Profiling relied on immunoSEQ multiplex PCR, and the TCRdb table lists in-frame clones only, not all of them. Among over 70,000 clones listed, about 90% were seen once. This sample comprised CD4+ or CD8+ T cells sorted from blood, obtained in a trial of the OX40 agonist ivuxolimab. These receptors all stem from an adult with an advanced solid tumor such as melanoma, head and neck, liver or kidney cancer.

The V call is TRBV6-5, the J call TRBJ2-1; 10 bases align to TRBD2. Losses at the gene ends were 7 bases for V and 1 base for J; bases not matched to a gene: 4. Looked up from germline, CDR1 is MNHEY and CDR2 is SVGAGI. This CDR3 has 15 amino acids. This chain's CDR3 is CASKATSGSYNEQFF. The CDR3 DNA follows: TGTGCCAGCAAGGCGACTAGCGGGTCCTACAATGAGCAGTTCTTC.

The chain is built from TRBV9 and TRBJ2-3; D is perhaps TRBD1 (5 bases). The CDR3 is 15 residues long. V lost 0 bases and J lost 2, with 10 bases in between. Germline loops: CDR1 SGDLS, CDR2 YYNGEE. The CDR3 DNA is TGTGCCAGCAGCGTAGAAGGGGCTGTCACAGATACGCAGTATTTT. Translation gives CASSVEGAVTDTQYF.

The chain couples TRBV19 to TRBJ2-5; D not resolved. Trimming removed 5 bases from V and 2 bases from J, with 12 bases in between. Germline values: CDR1 LNHDA, CDR2 SQIVND (reference sequence). This CDR3 is 14 amino acids long. The CDR3 bases are TGTGCCAGTAGTGGCTCGTTTCCACAAGAGACCCAGTACTTC. It yields the protein CASSGSFPQETQYF.

The chain recombines TRBV27 with TRBJ1-2; a weak D match, TRBD1 (6 bases). Germline V gene data show CDR1 as MNHEY and CDR2 as SMNVEV (reference sequence). The V end was cut by 3 bases, the J end by 2 bases, with 13 bases between. This CDR3 is 15 amino acids long. CDR3 protein: CASSFFQGSNYGYTF. The CDR3 DNA reads as TGTGCCAGCAGTTTTTTCCAGGGGAGCAACTATGGCTACACCTTC.

The chain has TRBV27 and TRBJ1-4, with D perhaps TRBD1 (6 bases). The CDR3 contains 16 residues. Germline lookup yields CDR1 MNHEY and CDR2 SMNVEV (reference sequence). Trimming took off 5 bases at V and 4 bases at J, with 17 bases between the two ends. DNA of the CDR3: TGTGCCAGCAGTCCAACCAGGGGTTTGGGTAATGAAAAACTGTTTTTT. Its translation is CASSPTRGLGNEKLFF.

V and J are TRBV5-1 and TRBJ2-1, with a possible D match to TRBD1 (6 bases). Germline CDR1 and CDR2: SGHRS and YFSETQ. Trimming shortened V by 4 bases and J by 9 bases, and 14 bases separated the two germline ends. This CDR3 spans 13 amino acids. This CDR3 is CASSRDNLSEQFF. The CDR3, as DNA: TGCGCCAGCAGCAGGGACAATCTCAGTGAGCAGTTCTTC.

The chain links TRBV10-3 to TRBJ2-7, with 10 positions matching TRBD1. CDR3 size: 15 residues. Germline CDR1 ENHRY, CDR2 SYGVKD. Losses at the gene ends were 9 bases for V and 2 bases for J; bases not matched to a gene: 10. The CDR3 DNA reads TGTGCCATTGCTCCGGGAGGACAGGGGGCCTACGAGCAGTACTTC. As protein: CAIAPGGQGAYEQYF.

The J gene is TRBJ1-4, the V gene TRBV5-8, with no clear D. This CDR3 comprises 16 residues. CDR1 and CDR2 from the germline V gene are SGHTS and YDEGEE. V lost 0 bases and J lost 4, with 13 bases in between. This CDR3 is CASSLAVAGINEKLFF. The CDR3 DNA reads TGTGCCAGCAGCTTGGCCGTGGCAGGAATTAATGAAAAACTGTTTTTT. The full variable domain, rest sourced from reference TRBV5-8 and TRBJ1-4, is EAGVTQSPTHLIKTRGQQATLRCSPISGHTSVYWYQQALGLGLQFLLWYDEGEERNRGNFPPRFSGRQFPNYSSELNVNALELEDSALYLCASSLAVAGINEKLFFGSGTQLSVL.

The CDR3 spells CASRPTGSKNIQYF. The CDR3 nucleotides read TGTGCCAGCAGGCCGACAGGGTCCAAAAACATTCAGTACTTC. The chain joins TRBV6-1 to TRBJ2-4, with 7 bases fitting TRBD1. CDR3 length: 14 amino acids. Germline values: CDR1 MNHNS, CDR2 SASEGT. The V segment lost 6 bases and the J segment 2 bases; nucleotides outside the gene matches: 4.

About this clone: At one end, the junction sequence differs from germline, possibly due to a read error. This sequence joins TRBV5-6 and TRBJ2-3, with 8 bases fitting TRBD1. The CDR3 has 15 amino acids. Germline CDR1 SGHDT, CDR2 YYEEEE. The CDR3: CASRILRGLTNTQYF. The CDR3 DNA follows: TGTGCCAGCAGAATACTCAGGGGGCTCACAAATACGCAGTATTTT.

Worth noting for this clone: This sample also contains other DNA sequences that code for the same CDR3. This rearrangement joins TRBV9 to TRBJ2-7; no definite D call. Deletions cut 7 bases from V and 4 bases from J, with 15 bases between. The CDR3 extends over 13 amino acids. Germline loops: CDR1 SGDLS, CDR2 YYNGEE. The CDR3 is CASSRSLEYEQYF. CDR3 nucleotides: TGTGCCAGCTCCCGGTCCCTCGAGTACGAGCAGTACTTC.

V and J are TRBV11-2 and TRBJ2-1, with a tentative D call TRBD2 (6 bases). This CDR3 has 13 residues. Per the germline V gene, CDR1 is SGHAT and CDR2 is FQNNGV. The V and J ends lost 5 bases and 10 bases respectively, with 15 bases between them. CDR3 residues: CASSPTRVGEQFF. The DNA for the CDR3 is TGTGCCAGCAGCCCGACTAGGGTGGGGGAGCAGTTCTTC.

This chain links TRBV10-3 with TRBJ2-7; 8 bases map to TRBD2. Per germline, CDR1 ENHRY and CDR2 SYGVKD. CDR3 length: 17 residues. V was clipped by 10 bases and J by 5 bases; unmatched bases: 22. The CDR3 reads CATRGYSYGGGRDEQYF. In nucleotides, the CDR3 is TGTGCCACCCGAGGTTATAGTTATGGCGGGGGGCGCGACGAGCAGTACTTC.

This clone has just a few counts. V gene TRBV6-5 combines with J gene TRBJ1-5; 10 bases line up with TRBD1. Germline V gives CDR1 MNHEY, CDR2 SVGAGI. This CDR3 contains 14 residues. Germline trimming cut 7 bases from V and 4 bases from J; bases unmatched to any gene: 4. CDR3 in amino acids: CASTRTGGNQPQHF. Here the CDR3 DNA reads TGTGCCAGCACCCGGACAGGGGGTAATCAGCCCCAGCATTTT.

The chain recombines TRBV5-4 with TRBJ2-5; 10 nucleotides agree with TRBD1. V lost 1 base, J lost 11 bases, and 14 bases stayed unmatched. The CDR3 has 16 residues. The V gene's germline CDR1 is SGHNT and CDR2 YYREEE (reference sequence). CDR3 region: CASSLHFDRGLREQYF. CDR3 coding DNA: TGTGCCAGCAGCTTGCATTTCGACAGGGGGCTACGGGAGCAGTACTTC.

V is TRBV6-4 and J is TRBJ2-3; 12 bases are shared with TRBD2. This CDR3 is built from 15 residues. V shed 6 bases and J 5 bases; nucleotides not matched to a gene: 6. The germline V gene has CDR1 MRHNA and CDR2 SNTAGT. The CDR3 region is CASSQLAGGGDTQYF. The DNA for the CDR3 is TGTGCCAGCAGCCAACTAGCGGGAGGTGGAGATACGCAGTATTTT.

The chain couples TRBV18 to TRBJ1-2; TRBD1 agrees at 12 bases. This CDR3 spans 14 amino acids. Per the germline V gene, CDR1 is KGHSH and CDR2 is LQKENI. Unmatched junction bases numbered 3, after V lost 3 bases and J lost 7 bases. CDR3 coding DNA: TGTGCCAGCTCACCGGGACAGGGGGCCTTTGGCTACACCTTC. Translating gives CASSPGQGAFGYTF.

The CDR3 nucleotides are TGTGCTAGTGGTTTGGAGCCAGCGGGAGGAGCCGGGGAGCTGTTTTTT. Translated, it gives CASGLEPAGGAGELFF. The chain employs TRBV12-5 and TRBJ2-2, with 9 bases aligning to TRBD2. The trim removed 1 base at V and 6 bases at J, leaving 6 bases unmatched. This CDR3 comprises 16 residues. From germline, CDR1 is LGHNT and CDR2 FRNRAP.

V gene TRBV4-2 combines with J gene TRBJ2-7, with a weak D call TRBD2 (7 bases). Trimming took off 0 bases at V and 6 bases at J, with 12 bases between the two ends. CDR3 length: 14 residues. The V gene's germline CDR1 is LGHNA and CDR2 YNFKEQ. The CDR3 sequence: CASSQEWEGVEQYF. CDR3 bases: TGTGCCAGCAGCCAAGAGTGGGAGGGGGTCGAGCAGTACTTC.

This CDR3 reads CASTREHEQFF. CDR3 nucleotides: TGTGCCAGCACCCGGGAGCATGAGCAGTTCTTC. V and J are TRBV28 and TRBJ2-1; a weak D match, TRBD2 (6 bases). The CDR3 has 11 amino acids. The V gene's germline CDR1 is MDHEN and CDR2 SYDVKM. Trimming cost V 7 bases and J 8 bases, with 9 bases left between them.

The chain uses TRBV6-5 and TRBJ2-7; D ambiguous. The CDR3 spans 13 residues. Trimming took 0 bases from V and 4 from J, leaving 7 bases between them. Germline V gene data show CDR1 as MNHEY and CDR2 as SVGAGI. CDR3 region: CASSYSSRYEQYF. The CDR3 nucleotides read TGTGCCAGCAGTTACTCTAGCAGATACGAGCAGTACTTC.

The chain couples TRBV27 to TRBJ2-1; no reliable D call. The germline V gene has CDR1 MNHEY and CDR2 SMNVEV (reference sequence). V was shortened by 2 bases and J by 8 bases, with 13 bases between the two germline ends. The CDR3 is 14 amino acids. The CDR3 protein is CASSLGEVIYEQFF. The DNA of the CDR3 is TGTGCCAGCAGTTTAGGAGAGGTTATCTATGAGCAGTTCTTC.

The J gene is TRBJ2-4, the V gene TRBV29-1, with D tentatively TRBD2 (5 bases). In germline, CDR1 is SQVTM, CDR2 ANQGSEA. The CDR3 runs 14 residues. V was pared by 3 bases and J by 1 base, with 10 bases between. The CDR3 is CSVERAGAKNIQYF. The DNA for the CDR3 is TGCAGCGTTGAGAGGGCTGGCGCCAAAAACATTCAGTACTTC. Supplemented by reference TRBV29-1 and TRBJ2-4, the full variable domain reads SAVISQKPSRDICQRGTSLTIQCQVDSQVTMMFWYRQQPGQSLTLIATANQGSEATYESGFVIDKFPISRPNLTFSTLTVSNMSPEDSSIYLCSVERAGAKNIQYFGAGTRLSVL.